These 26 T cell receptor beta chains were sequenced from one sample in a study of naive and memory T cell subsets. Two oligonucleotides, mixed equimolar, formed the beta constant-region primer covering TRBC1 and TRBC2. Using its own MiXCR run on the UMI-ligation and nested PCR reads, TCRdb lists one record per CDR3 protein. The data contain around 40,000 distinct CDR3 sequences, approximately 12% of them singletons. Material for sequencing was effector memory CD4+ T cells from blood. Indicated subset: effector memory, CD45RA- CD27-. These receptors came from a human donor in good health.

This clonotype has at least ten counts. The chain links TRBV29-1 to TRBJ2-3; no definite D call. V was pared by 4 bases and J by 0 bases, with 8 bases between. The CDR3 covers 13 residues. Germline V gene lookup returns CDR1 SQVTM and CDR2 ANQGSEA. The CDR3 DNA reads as TGCAGCGTTGGCAGCTCTAGCACAGATACGCAGTATTTT. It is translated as CSVGSSSTDTQYF.

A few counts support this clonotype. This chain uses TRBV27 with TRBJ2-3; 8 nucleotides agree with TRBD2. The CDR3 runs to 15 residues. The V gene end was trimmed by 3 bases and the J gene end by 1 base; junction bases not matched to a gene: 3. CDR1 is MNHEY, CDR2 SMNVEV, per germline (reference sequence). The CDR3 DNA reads TGTGCCAGCAGTTTGATAGCGGGACGCACAGATACGCAGTATTTT. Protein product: CASSLIAGRTDTQYF.

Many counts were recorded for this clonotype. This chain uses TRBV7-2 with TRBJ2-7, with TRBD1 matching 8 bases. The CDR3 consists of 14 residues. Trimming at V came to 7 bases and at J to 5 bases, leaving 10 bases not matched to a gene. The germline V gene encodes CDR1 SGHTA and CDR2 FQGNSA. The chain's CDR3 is CASILTAGGHEQYF. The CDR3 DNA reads TGTGCCAGCATCCTTACGGCAGGGGGCCACGAGCAGTACTTC.

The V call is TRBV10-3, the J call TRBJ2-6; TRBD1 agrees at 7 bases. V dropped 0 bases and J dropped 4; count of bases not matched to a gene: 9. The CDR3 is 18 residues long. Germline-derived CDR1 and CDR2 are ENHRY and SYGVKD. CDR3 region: CAISESTGLVSGANVLTF. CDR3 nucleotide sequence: TGTGCCATCAGTGAGTCGACAGGGTTAGTCTCAGGGGCCAACGTCCTGACTTTC.

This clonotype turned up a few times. The CDR3 here is CASSQDRVGGAVELFF. CDR3 in DNA: TGTGCCAGCAGCCAAGATAGGGTCGGGGGGGCCGTGGAGCTGTTTTTT. This chain uses TRBV4-2 with TRBJ2-2; TRBD2 matches at 8 bases. The J segment lost 10 bases and the V segment lost 0 bases, leaving 10 bases of the junction unmatched. CDR1 and CDR2 from the germline V gene are LGHNA and YNFKEQ. The CDR3 has 16 residues.

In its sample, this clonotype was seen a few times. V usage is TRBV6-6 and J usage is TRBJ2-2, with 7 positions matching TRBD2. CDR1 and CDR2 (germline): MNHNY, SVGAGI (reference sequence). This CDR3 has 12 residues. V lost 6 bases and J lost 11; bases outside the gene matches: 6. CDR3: CASSPTSFELFF. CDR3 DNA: TGTGCCAGCAGCCCGACTAGCTTCGAGCTGTTTTTT.

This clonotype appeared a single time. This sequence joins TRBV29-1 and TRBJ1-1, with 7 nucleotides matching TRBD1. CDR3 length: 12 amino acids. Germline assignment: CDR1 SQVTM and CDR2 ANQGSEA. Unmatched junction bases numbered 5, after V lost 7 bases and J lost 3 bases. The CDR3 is CSAGGGDTEAFF. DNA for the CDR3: TGCAGCGCAGGGGGTGGGGACACTGAAGCTTTCTTT.

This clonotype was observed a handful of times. This chain's CDR3 is CASSELSSTDTQYF. In DNA form, the CDR3 reads TGTGCCAGCAGTGAATTGAGTTCCACAGATACGCAGTATTTT. This chain connects TRBV25-1 to TRBJ2-3; D remains ambiguous. Germline CDR1 reads MGHDK; CDR2 reads SYGVNS. CDR3 length equals 14 residues. The V and J ends lost 1 base and 2 bases respectively, with 7 bases between them.

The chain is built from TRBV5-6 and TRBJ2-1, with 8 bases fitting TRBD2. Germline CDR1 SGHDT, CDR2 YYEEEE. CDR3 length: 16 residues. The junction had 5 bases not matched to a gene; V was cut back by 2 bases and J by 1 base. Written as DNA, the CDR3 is TGTGCCAGCAGCTTTCTCGCGGGAGGTTCCTACAATGAGCAGTTCTTC. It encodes CASSFLAGGSYNEQFF.

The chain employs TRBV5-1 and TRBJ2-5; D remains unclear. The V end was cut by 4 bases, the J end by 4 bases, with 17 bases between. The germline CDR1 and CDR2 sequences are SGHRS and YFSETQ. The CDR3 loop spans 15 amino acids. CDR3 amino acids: CASSLREGSRETQYF. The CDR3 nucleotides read TGCGCCAGCAGCCTCCGCGAAGGTAGCCGAGAGACCCAGTACTTC.

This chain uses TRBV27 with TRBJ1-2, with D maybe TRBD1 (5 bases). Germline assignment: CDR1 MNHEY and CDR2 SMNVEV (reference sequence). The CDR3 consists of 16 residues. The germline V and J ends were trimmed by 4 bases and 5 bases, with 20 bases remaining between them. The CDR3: CASSSILRGGSYGYTF. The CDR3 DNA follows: TGTGCCAGCAGTTCGATCCTTCGCGGGGGGTCGTATGGCTACACCTTC.

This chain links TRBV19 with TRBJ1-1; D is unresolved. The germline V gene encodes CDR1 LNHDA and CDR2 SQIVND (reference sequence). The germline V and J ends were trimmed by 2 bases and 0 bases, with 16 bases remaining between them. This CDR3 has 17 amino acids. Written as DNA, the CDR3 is TGTGCCAGTAGTATATTGGGCAACGGCTACATGAACACTGAAGCTTTCTTT. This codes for CASSILGNGYMNTEAFF.

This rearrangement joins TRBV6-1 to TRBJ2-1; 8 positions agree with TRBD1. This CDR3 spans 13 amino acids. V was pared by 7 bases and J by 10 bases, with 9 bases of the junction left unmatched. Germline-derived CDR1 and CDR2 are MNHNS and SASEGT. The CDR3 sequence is CASTRTGTWEQFF. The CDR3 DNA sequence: TGTGCCAGCACCCGGACAGGGACTTGGGAGCAGTTCTTC.

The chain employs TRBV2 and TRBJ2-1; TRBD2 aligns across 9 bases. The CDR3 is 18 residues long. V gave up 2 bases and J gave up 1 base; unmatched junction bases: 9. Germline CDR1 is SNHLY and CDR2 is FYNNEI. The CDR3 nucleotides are TGTGCCAGCAGTGAACCCCAGGATAGCGGGAGTTCCTACAATGAGCAGTTCTTC. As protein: CASSEPQDSGSSYNEQFF.

CDR3 DNA sequence: TGCGCCAGCAGCCGAGCGGGAGAGCAAGAGACCCAGTACTTC. The encoded protein is CASSRAGEQETQYF. V usage is TRBV5-1 and J usage is TRBJ2-5, with 8 positions matching TRBD2. V lost 4 bases to trimming and J lost 2 bases; unmatched junction nucleotides: 4. The germline gives CDR1 SGHRS, CDR2 YFSETQ. The CDR3 has 14 amino acids.

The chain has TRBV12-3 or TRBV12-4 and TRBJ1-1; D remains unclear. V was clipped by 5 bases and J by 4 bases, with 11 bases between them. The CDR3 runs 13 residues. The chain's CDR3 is CASSPPAGTEAFF. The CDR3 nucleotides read TGTGCCAGCAGTCCTCCGGCGGGCACTGAAGCTTTCTTT.

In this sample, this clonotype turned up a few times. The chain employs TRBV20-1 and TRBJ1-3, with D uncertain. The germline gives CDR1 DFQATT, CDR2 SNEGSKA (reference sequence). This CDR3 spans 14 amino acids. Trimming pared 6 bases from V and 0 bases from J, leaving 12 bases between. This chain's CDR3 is CSAPLSNSGNTIYF. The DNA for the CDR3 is TGCAGTGCCCCTCTCAGCAACTCTGGAAACACCATATATTTT.

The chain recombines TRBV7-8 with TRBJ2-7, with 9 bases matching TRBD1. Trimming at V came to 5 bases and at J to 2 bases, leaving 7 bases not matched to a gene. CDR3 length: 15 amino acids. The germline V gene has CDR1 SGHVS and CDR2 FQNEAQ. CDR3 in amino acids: CASSLTGTGPYEQYF. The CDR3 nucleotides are TGTGCCAGCAGCCTGACCGGGACAGGGCCCTACGAGCAGTACTTC.

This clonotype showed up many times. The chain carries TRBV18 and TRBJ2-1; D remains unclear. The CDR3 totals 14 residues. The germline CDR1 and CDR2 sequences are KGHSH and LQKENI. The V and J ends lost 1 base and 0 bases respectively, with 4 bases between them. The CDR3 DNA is TGTGCCAGCTCACCACTTACCTCCTACAATGAGCAGTTCTTC. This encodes CASSPLTSYNEQFF.

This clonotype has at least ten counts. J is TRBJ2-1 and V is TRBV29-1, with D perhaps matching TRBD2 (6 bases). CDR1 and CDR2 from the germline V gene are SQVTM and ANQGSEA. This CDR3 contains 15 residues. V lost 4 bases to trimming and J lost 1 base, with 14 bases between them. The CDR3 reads CSVGGDSRSYNEQFF. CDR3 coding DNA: TGCAGCGTTGGGGGGGACTCCCGATCCTACAATGAGCAGTTCTTC.

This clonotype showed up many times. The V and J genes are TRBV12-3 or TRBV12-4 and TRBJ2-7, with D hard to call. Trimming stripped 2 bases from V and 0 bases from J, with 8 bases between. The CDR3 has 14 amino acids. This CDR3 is CASSLTWSSYEQYF. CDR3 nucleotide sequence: TGTGCCAGCAGTTTAACCTGGAGCTCCTACGAGCAGTACTTC.

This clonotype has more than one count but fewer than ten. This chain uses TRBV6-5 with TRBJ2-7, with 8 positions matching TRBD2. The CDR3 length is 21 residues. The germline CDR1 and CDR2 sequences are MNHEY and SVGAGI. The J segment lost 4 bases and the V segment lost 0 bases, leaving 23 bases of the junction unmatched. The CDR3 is CASSYSRIPSSRGRPPYEQYF. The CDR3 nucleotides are TGTGCCAGCAGTTACTCGCGAATCCCGTCCAGTCGCGGGAGGCCCCCGTACGAGCAGTACTTC.

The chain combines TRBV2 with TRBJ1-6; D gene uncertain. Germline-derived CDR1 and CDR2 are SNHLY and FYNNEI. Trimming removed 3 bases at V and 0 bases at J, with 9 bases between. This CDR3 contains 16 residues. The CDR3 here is CASSEDQSSYNSPLHF. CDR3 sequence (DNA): TGTGCCAGCAGTGAGGACCAGAGCTCCTATAATTCACCCCTCCACTTT.

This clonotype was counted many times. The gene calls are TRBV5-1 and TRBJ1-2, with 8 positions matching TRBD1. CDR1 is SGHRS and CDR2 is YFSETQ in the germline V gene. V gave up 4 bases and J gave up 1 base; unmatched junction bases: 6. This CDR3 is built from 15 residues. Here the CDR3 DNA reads TGCGCCAGCAGCCGAGACAGGGGAAGTAACTATGGCTACACCTTC. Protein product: CASSRDRGSNYGYTF.

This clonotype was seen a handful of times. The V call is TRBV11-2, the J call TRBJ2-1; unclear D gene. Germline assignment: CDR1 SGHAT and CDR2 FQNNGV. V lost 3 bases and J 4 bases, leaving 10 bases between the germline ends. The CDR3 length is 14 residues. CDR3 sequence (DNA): TGTGCCAGCAGCTTTTCGACTTCTTACAATGAGCAGTTCTTC. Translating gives CASSFSTSYNEQFF. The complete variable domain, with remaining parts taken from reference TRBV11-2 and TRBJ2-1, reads EAGVAQSPRYKIIEKRQSVAFWCNPISGHATLYWYQQILGQGPKLLIQFQNNGVVDDSQLPKDRFSAERLKGVDSTLKIQPAKLEDSAVYLCASSFSTSYNEQFFGPGTRLTVL.

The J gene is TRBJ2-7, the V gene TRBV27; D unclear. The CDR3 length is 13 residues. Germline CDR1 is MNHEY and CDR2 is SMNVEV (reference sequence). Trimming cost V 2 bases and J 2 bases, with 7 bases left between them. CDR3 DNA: TGTGCCAGCAGTTTAAAGGGTCCCTACGAGCAGTACTTC. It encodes CASSLKGPYEQYF.